This T cell receptor (beta chain) was recorded in a study of blood T cells in healthy people across ages. In the study overall: Using template switching, researchers captured about one barcoded beta molecule for each two T cells.

The CDR3 runs to 15 residues. Germline CDR1 is SGHVS and CDR2 is FQNEAQ. V was pared by 0 bases and J by 9 bases, with 17 bases between. Sample-barcoded 5' priming and a J-beta primer mix drove a second PCR of about 6 to 12 cycles. Template switching added a 12-random-nucleotide identifier to every cDNA molecule. All samples yielded 2.5 million or more CDR3-containing paired-end reads. Each CDR3 protein gets one entry after TCRdb re-called the 5' RACE reads with MiXCR. The sample includes hundreds of thousands of distinct CDR3 sequences, around 62% of them seen just once. Healthy Caucasian individuals from Russia aged roughly 6 to 90 served as donors.

The sample consisted of blood. The TCR originated in a man younger than 40 in good health. The chain joins TRBV7-8 to TRBJ2-5; D is tentatively TRBD1 or TRBD2 (5 bases each). The CDR3 region is CASSLAVGPRGAQYF. The CDR3 nucleotides are TGTGCCAGCAGCTTAGCGGTCGGCCCAAGGGGAGCCCAGTACTTC.